This TCR beta chain was sequenced for a study of T cell responses to AZD1222 COVID-19 vaccine. Overall study: Pooled in the analysis were second doses at about 4 or about 12 weeks.

Study-wide points: Researchers report vaccine-associated CD4 TCRs spanning spike, with dominance at 160-218 and 743-854. Repertoires were collected only later (after the peak T cell response had occurred). Once two AZD1222 doses were given, Spike-specific TCR breadth and depth went up.

Assay: immunoSEQ multiplex PCR; the TCRdb copy retains only in-frame clones and omits some. The sample lists roughly 120,000 clones; approximately 87% were seen once. V was trimmed by 2 bases and J by 6 bases, leaving 16 bases between them. This CDR3 has 15 amino acids. The germline CDR1 and CDR2 sequences are SGHTA and FQGNSA. Concerning this clone itself: The target antigen is unknown.

Sequences were derived from peripheral blood, sampled on day 0 of AZD1222 vaccination. The TCR originated in an adult in good health. The rearrangement joins TRBV7-2 to TRBJ1-1; D is possibly TRBD1 (5 bases). The CDR3 sequence is CASSLQAGGRAEAFF. The CDR3 nucleotides are TGTGCCAGCAGCTTACAGGCCGGGGGAAGGGCTGAAGCTTTCTTT.